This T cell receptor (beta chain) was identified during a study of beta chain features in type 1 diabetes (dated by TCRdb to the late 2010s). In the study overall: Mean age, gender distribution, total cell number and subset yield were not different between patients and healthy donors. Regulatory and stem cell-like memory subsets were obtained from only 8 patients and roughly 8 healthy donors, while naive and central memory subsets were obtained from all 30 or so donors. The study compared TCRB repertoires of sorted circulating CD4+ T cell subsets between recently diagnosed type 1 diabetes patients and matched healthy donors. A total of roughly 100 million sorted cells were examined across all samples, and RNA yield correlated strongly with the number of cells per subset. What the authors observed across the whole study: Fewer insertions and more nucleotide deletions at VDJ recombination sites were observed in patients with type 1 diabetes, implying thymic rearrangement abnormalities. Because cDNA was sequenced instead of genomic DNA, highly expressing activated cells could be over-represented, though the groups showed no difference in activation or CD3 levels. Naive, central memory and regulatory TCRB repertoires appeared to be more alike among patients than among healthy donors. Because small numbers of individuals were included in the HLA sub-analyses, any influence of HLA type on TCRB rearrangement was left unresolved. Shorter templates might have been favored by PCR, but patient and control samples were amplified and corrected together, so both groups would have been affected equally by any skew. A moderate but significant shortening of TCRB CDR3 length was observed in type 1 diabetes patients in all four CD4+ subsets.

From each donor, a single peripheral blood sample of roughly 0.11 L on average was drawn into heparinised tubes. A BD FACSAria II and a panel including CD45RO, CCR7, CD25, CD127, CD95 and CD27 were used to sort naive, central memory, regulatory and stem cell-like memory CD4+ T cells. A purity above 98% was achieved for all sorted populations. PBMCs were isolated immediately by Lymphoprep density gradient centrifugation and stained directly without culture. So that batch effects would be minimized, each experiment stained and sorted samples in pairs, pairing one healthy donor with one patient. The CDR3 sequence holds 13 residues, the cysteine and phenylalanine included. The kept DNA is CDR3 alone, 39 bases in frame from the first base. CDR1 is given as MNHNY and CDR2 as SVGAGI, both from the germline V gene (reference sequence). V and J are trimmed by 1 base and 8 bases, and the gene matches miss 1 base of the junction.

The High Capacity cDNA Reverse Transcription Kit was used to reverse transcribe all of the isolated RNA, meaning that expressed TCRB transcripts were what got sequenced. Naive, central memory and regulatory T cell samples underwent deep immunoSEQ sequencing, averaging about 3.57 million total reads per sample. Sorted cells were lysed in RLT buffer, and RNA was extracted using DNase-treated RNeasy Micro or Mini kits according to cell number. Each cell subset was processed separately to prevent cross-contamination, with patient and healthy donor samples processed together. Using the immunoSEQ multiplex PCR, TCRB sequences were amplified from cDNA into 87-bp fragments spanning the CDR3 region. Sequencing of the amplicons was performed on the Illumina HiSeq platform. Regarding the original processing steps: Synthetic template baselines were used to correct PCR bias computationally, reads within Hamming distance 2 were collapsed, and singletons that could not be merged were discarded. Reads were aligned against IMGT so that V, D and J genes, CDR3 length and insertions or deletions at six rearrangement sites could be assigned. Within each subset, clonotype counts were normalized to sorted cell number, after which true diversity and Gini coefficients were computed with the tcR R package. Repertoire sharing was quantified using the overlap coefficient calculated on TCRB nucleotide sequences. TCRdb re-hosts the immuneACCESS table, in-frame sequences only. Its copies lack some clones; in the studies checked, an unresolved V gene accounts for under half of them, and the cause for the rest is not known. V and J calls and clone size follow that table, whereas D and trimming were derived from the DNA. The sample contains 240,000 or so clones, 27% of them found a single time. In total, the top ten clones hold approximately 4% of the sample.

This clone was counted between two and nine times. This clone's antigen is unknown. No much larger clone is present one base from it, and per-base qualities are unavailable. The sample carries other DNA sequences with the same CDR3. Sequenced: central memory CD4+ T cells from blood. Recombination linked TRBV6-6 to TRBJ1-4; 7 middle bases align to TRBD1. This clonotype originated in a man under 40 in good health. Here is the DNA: TGTGCCAGCAGTTACTGGGACAGCGAAAAACTGTTTTTT. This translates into CASSYWDSEKLFF.